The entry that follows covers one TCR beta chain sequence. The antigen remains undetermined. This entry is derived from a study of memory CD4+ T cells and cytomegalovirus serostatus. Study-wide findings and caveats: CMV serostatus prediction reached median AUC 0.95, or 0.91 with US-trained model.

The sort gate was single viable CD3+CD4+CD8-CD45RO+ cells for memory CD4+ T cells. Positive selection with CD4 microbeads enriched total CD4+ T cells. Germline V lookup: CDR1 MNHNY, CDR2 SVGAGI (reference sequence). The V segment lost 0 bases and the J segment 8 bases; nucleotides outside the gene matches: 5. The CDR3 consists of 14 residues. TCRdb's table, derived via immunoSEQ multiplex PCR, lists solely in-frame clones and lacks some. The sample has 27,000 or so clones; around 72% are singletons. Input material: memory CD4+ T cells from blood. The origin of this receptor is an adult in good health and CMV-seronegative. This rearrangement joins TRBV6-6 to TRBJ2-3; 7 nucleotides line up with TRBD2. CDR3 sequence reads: CASSYSGGEGTQYF. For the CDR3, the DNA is TGTGCCAGCAGTTACTCAGGCGGGGAGGGTACGCAGTATTTT.